Following are 16 T cell receptor beta chains from one sample sequenced in a study of technical replicates of blood from a handful of donors (dated by TCRdb to between 2016 and 2019). The method behind the library was the immunoSEQ multiplex PCR assay. This immuneACCESS table, as held by TCRdb, lists in-frame sequences with V and J called but not all clones. Of the missing ones, under half trace to an unresolved V gene in checked studies; the others have no known cause. A total of 60,000 to 75,000 clones appear in this sample, 95% to 98% of them only once. 0.25% to 0.35% of the sample is in the top ten clones. The specimen was T cells isolated from PBMCs. These receptors were obtained from a human donor in good health.

The rearrangement links TRBV30 to TRBJ1-5, with D possibly matching TRBD1 (6 bases). V gave up 0 bases and J gave up 5 bases, with 11 bases separating them. There are 14 residues in the CDR3. Germline V gene sequence: CDR1 GTSNPN, CDR2 SVGIG (reference sequence). DNA for the CDR3: TGTGCCTGGAGTGTACTAACAGGGCATCAGCCCCAGCATTTT. This encodes CAWSVLTGHQPQHF.

The chain joins TRBV7-8 to TRBJ2-1; TRBD2 agrees at 11 bases. J gave up 8 bases and V 3 bases, and 6 bases lay outside the gene matches. The CDR3 spans 15 residues. Germline V CDR1 and CDR2: SGHVS, FQNEAQ. This CDR3 is CASSLGTSGRDEQFF. CDR3 in DNA: TGTGCCAGCAGCTTGGGAACTAGCGGGAGAGATGAGCAGTTCTTC.

The gene calls are TRBV11-3 and TRBJ2-2, with 7 bases identical to TRBD1. Unmatched junction bases numbered 12, after V lost 4 bases and J lost 7 bases. CDR1 and CDR2 from the germline V gene are SGHNT and YENEEA. The CDR3 spans 16 residues. This CDR3 is CASSSFDREIIGELFF. CDR3 bases: TGTGCCAGCAGCTCTTTCGACAGGGAGATAATCGGGGAGCTGTTTTTT. Complete variable domain (other parts from reference TRBV11-3 and TRBJ2-2): EAGVVQSPRYKIIEKKQPVAFWCNPISGHNTLYWYLQNLGQGPELLIRYENEEAVDDSQLPKDRFSAERLKGVDSTLKIQPAELGDSAVYLCASSSFDREIIGELFFGEGSRLTVL.

The chain joins TRBV30 to TRBJ2-7; D is unclear. The CDR3 covers 14 residues. Germline V gives CDR1 GTSNPN, CDR2 SVGIG (reference sequence). V lost 0 bases, J lost 0 bases, and 9 bases lay in between. CDR3 region: CAWSVRRSSYEQYF. The CDR3 DNA reads as TGTGCCTGGAGTGTAAGGCGGAGCTCCTACGAGCAGTACTTC.

The chain carries TRBV10-2 and TRBJ1-5; 7 nucleotides match TRBD1. The CDR3 length is 15 residues. Germline CDR1 reads WSHSY; CDR2 reads SAAADI. V trimming: 6 bases; J trimming: 4 bases; junction bases outside the gene matches: 9. The CDR3 nucleotides read TGCGCCAGCAGCCGTACAGGGGCAGAAAATCAGCCCCAGCATTTT. Amino acids: CASSRTGAENQPQHF.

The V and J genes are TRBV19 and TRBJ1-5; no clear D gene. CDR1 and CDR2 from the germline V gene are LNHDA and SQIVND (reference sequence). This CDR3 region has 14 residues. V was clipped by 8 bases and J by 3 bases, with 14 bases between them. The DNA for the CDR3 is TGTGCCAGTTGGTCACCATGGGCCAATCAGCCCCAGCATTTT. It specifies CASWSPWANQPQHF.

This rearrangement joins TRBV12-5 to TRBJ2-7, with 9 bases aligning to TRBD2. The CDR3 runs 15 residues. The germline V gene has CDR1 LGHNT and CDR2 FRNRAP. Trimming at V came to 6 bases and at J to 3 bases, leaving 9 bases not matched to a gene. The CDR3 region is CASGLGGRAFYEQYF. Here the CDR3 DNA reads TGTGCTAGTGGACTCGGCGGGAGGGCATTCTACGAGCAGTACTTC.

The chain recombines TRBV7-9 with TRBJ1-5; a weak D match, TRBD1 (5 bases). With 0 bases removed from V and 0 bases from J, the gap between germline ends came to 18 bases. The CDR3 runs to 19 residues. Germline V gene data show CDR1 as SEHNR and CDR2 as FQNEAQ (reference sequence). Written as DNA, the CDR3 is TGTGCCAGCAGCTTAGCGCCCGGTGGGGGGAGTAATAGCAATCAGCCCCAGCATTTT. Its translation is CASSLAPGGGSNSNQPQHF.

The chain combines TRBV4-2 with TRBJ2-7, with 10 nucleotides matching TRBD2. The CDR3 sequence is 15 residues long. The V gene's germline CDR1 is LGHNA and CDR2 YNFKEQ. J gave up 2 bases and V 3 bases, and 4 bases lay outside the gene matches. The DNA for the CDR3 is TGTGCCAGCAGCCACTTAGCGGGGGGACCCTACGAGCAGTACTTC. This gives the protein CASSHLAGGPYEQYF.

This chain links TRBV9 with TRBJ2-1, with 8 bases matching TRBD2. Germline trimming cut 0 bases from V and 7 bases from J; bases unmatched to any gene: 3. The CDR3 runs to 14 residues. Germline CDR1 and CDR2: SGDLS and YYNGEE. The CDR3 reads CASSVGGRLNEQFF. The CDR3 coding sequence is TGTGCCAGCAGCGTAGGCGGGAGGCTGAATGAGCAGTTCTTC.

The chain carries TRBV2 and TRBJ2-5; D not resolved. The CDR3 sequence is 16 residues long. Trimming removed 8 bases from V and 1 base from J, with 20 bases in between. Germline CDR1 reads SNHLY; CDR2 reads FYNNEI. The CDR3 region has the DNA TGTGCCAGCTTGCGTCGTACACCAGGATTCCAAGAGACCCAGTACTTC. Amino acids: CASLRRTPGFQETQYF.

The chain couples TRBV4-1 to TRBJ2-1, with TRBD2 identical over 7 bases. In germline, CDR1 is MGHRA, CDR2 YSYEKL. Trimming removed 1 base from V and 7 bases from J; junction bases left unmatched: 7. This CDR3 has 15 residues. The CDR3 DNA follows: TGCGCCAGCAGCCAAGGCGGGAGTTTTAAGAATGAGCAGTTCTTC. This sequence encodes CASSQGGSFKNEQFF.

The chain employs TRBV5-3 and TRBJ1-1, with TRBD1 as a possible D gene (5 bases). TRBV5-3 is given ORF status, its function remaining uncertain. The CDR3 has 18 residues. V lost 4 bases and J 3 bases, leaving 25 bases between the germline ends. Here the CDR3 reads CARSHRPSSLRGHTEAFF. CDR3 nucleotides: TGTGCCAGAAGCCACAGACCATCGTCTCTGCGGGGACACACTGAAGCTTTCTTT.

The chain employs TRBV2 and TRBJ2-3; possibly TRBD1 for D (5 bases). The CDR3 runs to 12 residues. The germline V and J ends were trimmed by 10 bases and 3 bases, with 11 bases remaining between them. Germline V lookup: CDR1 SNHLY, CDR2 FYNNEI. In nucleotides, the CDR3 is TGTGCCACCTCGAAGGGGACAGATACGCAGTATTTT. This translates into CATSKGTDTQYF.

This rearrangement joins TRBV28 to TRBJ2-5; TRBD1 matches 7 bases. V lost 6 bases to trimming and J lost 4 bases; unmatched junction nucleotides: 5. The length of the CDR3 is 13 residues. Germline CDR1 MDHEN, CDR2 SYDVKM. The CDR3: CASRPRTGETQYF. Written as DNA, the CDR3 is TGTGCCAGCAGACCTAGGACAGGAGAGACCCAGTACTTC.

This chain uses TRBV6-1 with TRBJ1-5, with 7 positions matching TRBD1. The CDR3 contains 16 residues. Germline CDR1 MNHNS, CDR2 SASEGT. J lost 0 bases, V lost 3 bases, and 5 bases had no gene match. The CDR3 region is CASSDAKGASNQPQHF. CDR3 nucleotides: TGTGCCAGCAGTGACGCTAAGGGGGCTAGCAATCAGCCCCAGCATTTT.